A single TCR beta chain is shown here with its context. Its target is unknown. The method was immunoSEQ multiplex PCR; TCRdb's version includes in-frame clones alone and lacks a portion of them. The sample shows around 87,000 clones, roughly nine tenths of them seen only once. The record originates from a study of T cell responses to AZD1222 COVID-19 vaccine. Study-wide results and caveats: There were vaccine-associated CD4 TCRs across spike, dominant at 160-218 and 743-854. Within unmutated variant regions lay the reported targets of nearly half of spike-specific TCRs.

Germline assignment: CDR1 LNHDA and CDR2 SQIVND (reference sequence). CDR3 length: 14 residues. The J segment lost 2 bases and the V segment lost 6 bases, leaving 5 bases of the junction unmatched. The sequences come from peripheral blood, collected 28 days after the second AZD1222 dose. The clonotype originates from an adult who received the AZD1222 COVID-19 vaccine. This chain joins TRBV19 and TRBJ2-3, with TRBD2 identical over 7 bases. DNA of the CDR3: TGTGCCAGTAGCCACGGGAGGTACACAGATACGCAGTATTTT. The encoded protein is CASSHGRYTDTQYF.